These T cell receptor beta chains were read from a single sample in a study of blood T cell repertoires in COVID-19. Clones were sequenced by immunoSEQ multiplex PCR, and TCRdb holds only the in-frame ones, with some missing. The sample lists roughly 150,000 clones, about four fifths occurring once. What was sequenced was peripheral blood. Every receptor here comes from a woman older than 75 with COVID-19, enrolled during active disease. CDR3s include the opening cysteine and the closing phenylalanine or tryptophan. Fields, in order: clone size, J gene, V gene, D gene, CDR3 DNA, CDR3 protein. The D gene is left open where the match is weak. Clone size, where shown, is once, few, many, or a class for clones that have expanded.

once	TRBJ2-5	TRBV7-9	TRBD2	TGTGCCAGCAGCTCGGGACTAGCAGGAGAGACCCAGTACTTC	CASSSGLAGETQYF
-	TRBJ2-5	TRBV27	-	TGTGCCAGCAGTTTATTAGCGGCGGGGACCCAGTACTTC	CASSLLAAGTQYF
once	TRBJ2-3	TRBV10-3	TRBD2	TGTGCCATGCGCAGCGGGATTCCCACAGATACGCAGTATTTT	CAMRSGIPTDTQYF
-	TRBJ1-2	TRBV3-1/TRBV3-2	TRBD1	TGTGCCAGCAGCCAAGTGAGCAGGGGGAACTATGGCTACACCTTC	CASSQVSRGNYGYTF
-	TRBJ1-1	TRBV19	-	TGTGCCAGTAGTATTCAGGTTTTCACTGAAGCTTTCTTT	CASSIQVFTEAFF
few	TRBJ1-5	TRBV12-5	-	TGTGCTACCCCGATGGGGGGGAACAGCAATCAGCCCCAGCATTTT	CATPMGGNSNQPQHF
-	TRBJ2-7	TRBV5-4	TRBD2	TGTGCCAGCAGCTTGGTTGCCGGGAGGGGGTCTAGGGAGCAGTACTTC	CASSLVAGRGSREQYF
-	TRBJ1-5	TRBV18	TRBD1	TGTGCCAGCTCACCCTACAGGGGGATCCAGCCCCAGCATTTT	CASSPYRGIQPQHF
-	TRBJ1-2	TRBV7-2	-	TGTGCCAGCAGCTTAGGGAACAGGGATGCTGGCTACACCTTC	CASSLGNRDAGYTF
-	TRBJ2-4	TRBV5-5	TRBD2	TGTGCCAGCAGCTTCCGGTGGCTAGCGGGAGGGACGGCTGACATTCAGTACTTC	CASSFRWLAGGTADIQYF
few	TRBJ1-2	TRBV5-1	TRBD1	TGCGCCAGCAGCTTGGACAGGGGGAACTATGGCTACACCTTC	CASSLDRGNYGYTF
-	TRBJ1-4	TRBV2	-	TGTGCCAGCAGTCTTTTGCGTCGGGAAAAACTGTTTTTT	CASSLLRREKLFF
-	TRBJ1-2	TRBV29-1	TRBD1	TGCAGCGCGAAGGGGACAGAGGCTAACTATGGCTACACCTTC	CSAKGTEANYGYTF
-	TRBJ2-7	TRBV10-3	TRBD2	TGTGCCATCAGTGGGTTACTAGCGGGAGGGACCCCCTACGAGCAGTACTTC	CAISGLLAGGTPYEQYF
-	TRBJ2-3	TRBV7-9	TRBD2	TGTGCCAGCAGCTTACTAGCGGTCACAGATACGCAGTATTTT	CASSLLAVTDTQYF
-	TRBJ2-7	TRBV5-1	TRBD2	TGCGCCAGCAGCTTGGGAACTTTAGCGGGAGTCTACGAGCAGTACTTC	CASSLGTLAGVYEQYF
-	TRBJ1-4	TRBV7-8	-	TGTGCCAGCAGCTTCCGGGTTTATGAAAAACTGTTTTTT	CASSFRVYEKLFF
-	TRBJ2-7	TRBV11-2	TRBD2	TGTGCCAGCAGCTTGAAGGGGGGGTTAGGACTAGCGGGTGACTACGAGCAGTACTTC	CASSLKGGLGLAGDYEQYF
-	TRBJ1-2	TRBV7-9	TRBD1	TGTGCCAGCAGTCGTTTTGGGCAGGGGGCCTCTGGCTACACCTTC	CASSRFGQGASGYTF
-	TRBJ2-3	TRBV6-2/TRBV6-3	TRBD2	TGTGCCAGCAGTAATTTAGCGGGGGGGAGCACAGATACGCAGTATTTT	CASSNLAGGSTDTQYF
-	TRBJ2-7	TRBV27	-	TGTGCCAGCAGTTTTCAGGGAAGATTCTACGAGCAGTACTTC	CASSFQGRFYEQYF
-	TRBJ1-1	TRBV3-1/TRBV3-2	-	TGTGCCAGCAGCCAAATAGAGAGCACTGAAGCTTTCTTT	CASSQIESTEAFF
-	TRBJ1-5	TRBV18	TRBD1	TGTGCCAGCTCCAGGACAGGGGTAGGTCAGCCCCAGCATTTT	CASSRTGVGQPQHF